The sample holds a few counts of the clone carrying this T cell receptor beta chain. The antigen is unknown. TCRdb keeps only in-frame clones here, not all; method: immunoSEQ multiplex PCR. This table has approximately 76,000 clones, about 91% appearing once. This sample was included in a study of T cell responses to AZD1222 COVID-19 vaccine. Regarding the study as a whole: The peak T cell response came first, and repertoires were sampled only after it. At baseline, seropositivity was found in only six or seven AZD1222 recipients. It should be noted that donors were predominantly white British and more often female, and clonal diversity was possibly underestimated. Recipients of two AZD1222 doses showed rising Spike-specific TCR breadth and depth.

The CDR3 covers 12 residues. Germline V lookup: CDR1 MNHEY, CDR2 SVGEGT. With 6 bases removed from V and 10 bases from J, the gap between germline ends came to 12 bases. The sample here was peripheral blood, taken on day 0 of AZD1222 vaccination. This clonotype was sampled from an adult in good health. This chain joins TRBV6-2 or TRBV6-3 and TRBJ2-2; the D is unclear. In nucleotides, the CDR3 is TGTGCCAGCAGCCGCGGTTTGTCGGAGCTGTTTTTT. It translates to CASSRGLSELFF.